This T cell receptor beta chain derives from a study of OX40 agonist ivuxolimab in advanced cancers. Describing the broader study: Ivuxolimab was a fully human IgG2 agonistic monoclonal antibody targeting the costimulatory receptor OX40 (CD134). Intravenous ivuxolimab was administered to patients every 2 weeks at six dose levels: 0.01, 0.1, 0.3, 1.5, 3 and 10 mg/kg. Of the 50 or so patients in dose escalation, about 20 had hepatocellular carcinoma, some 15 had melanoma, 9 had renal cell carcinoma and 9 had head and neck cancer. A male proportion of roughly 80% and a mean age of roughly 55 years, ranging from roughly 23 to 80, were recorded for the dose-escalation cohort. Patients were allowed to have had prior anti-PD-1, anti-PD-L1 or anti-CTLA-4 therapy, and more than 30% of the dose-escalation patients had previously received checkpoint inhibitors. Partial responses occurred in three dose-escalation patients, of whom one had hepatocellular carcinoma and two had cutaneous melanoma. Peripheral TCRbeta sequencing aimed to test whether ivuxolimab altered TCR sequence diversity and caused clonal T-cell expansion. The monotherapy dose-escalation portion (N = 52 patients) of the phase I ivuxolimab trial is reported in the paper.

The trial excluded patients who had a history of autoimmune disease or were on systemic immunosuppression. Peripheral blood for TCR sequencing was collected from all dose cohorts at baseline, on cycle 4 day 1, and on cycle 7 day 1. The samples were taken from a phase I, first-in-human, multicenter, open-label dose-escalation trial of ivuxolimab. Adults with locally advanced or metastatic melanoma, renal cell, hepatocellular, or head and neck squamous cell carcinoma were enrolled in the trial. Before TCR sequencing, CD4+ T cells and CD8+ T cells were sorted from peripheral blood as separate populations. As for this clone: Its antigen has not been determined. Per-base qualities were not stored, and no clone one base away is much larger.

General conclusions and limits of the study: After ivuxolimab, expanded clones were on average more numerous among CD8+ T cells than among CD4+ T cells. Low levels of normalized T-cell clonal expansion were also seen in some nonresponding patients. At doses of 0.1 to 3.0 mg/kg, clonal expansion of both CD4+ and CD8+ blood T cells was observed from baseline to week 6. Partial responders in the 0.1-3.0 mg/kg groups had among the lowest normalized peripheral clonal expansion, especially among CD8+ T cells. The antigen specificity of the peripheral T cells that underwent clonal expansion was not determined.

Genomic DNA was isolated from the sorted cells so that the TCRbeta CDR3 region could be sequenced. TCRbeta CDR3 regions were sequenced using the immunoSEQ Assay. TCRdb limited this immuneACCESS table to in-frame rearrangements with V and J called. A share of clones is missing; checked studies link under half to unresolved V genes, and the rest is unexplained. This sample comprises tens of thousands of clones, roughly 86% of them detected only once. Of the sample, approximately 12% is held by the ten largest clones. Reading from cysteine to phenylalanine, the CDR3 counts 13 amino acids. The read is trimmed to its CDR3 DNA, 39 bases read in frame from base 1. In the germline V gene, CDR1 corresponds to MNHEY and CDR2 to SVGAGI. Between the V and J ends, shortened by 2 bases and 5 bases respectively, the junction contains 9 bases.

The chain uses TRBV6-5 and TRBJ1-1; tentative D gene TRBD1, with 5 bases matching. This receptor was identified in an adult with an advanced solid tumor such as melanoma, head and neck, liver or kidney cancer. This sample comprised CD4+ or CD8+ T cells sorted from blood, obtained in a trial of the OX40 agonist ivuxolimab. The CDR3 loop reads CASSYQGWTEAFF. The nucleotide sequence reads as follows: TGTGCCAGCAGTTACCAGGGTTGGACTGAAGCTTTCTTT.